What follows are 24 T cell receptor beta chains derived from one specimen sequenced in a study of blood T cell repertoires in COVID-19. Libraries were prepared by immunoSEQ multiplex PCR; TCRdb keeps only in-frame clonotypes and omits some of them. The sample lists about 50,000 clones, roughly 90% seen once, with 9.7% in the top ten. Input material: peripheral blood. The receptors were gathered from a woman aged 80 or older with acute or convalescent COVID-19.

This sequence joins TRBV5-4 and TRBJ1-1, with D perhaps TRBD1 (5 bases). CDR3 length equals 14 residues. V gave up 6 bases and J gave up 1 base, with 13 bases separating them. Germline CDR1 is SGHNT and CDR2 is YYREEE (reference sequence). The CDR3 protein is CASKMDQGNTEAFF. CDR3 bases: TGTGCCAGCAAAATGGATCAGGGGAACACTGAAGCTTTCTTT. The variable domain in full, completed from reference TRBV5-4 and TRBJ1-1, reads ETGVTQSPTHLIKTRGQQVTLRCSSQSGHNTVSWYQQALGQGPQFIFQYYREEENGRGNFPPRFSGLQFPNYSSELNVNALELDDSALYLCASKMDQGNTEAFFGQGTRLTVV.

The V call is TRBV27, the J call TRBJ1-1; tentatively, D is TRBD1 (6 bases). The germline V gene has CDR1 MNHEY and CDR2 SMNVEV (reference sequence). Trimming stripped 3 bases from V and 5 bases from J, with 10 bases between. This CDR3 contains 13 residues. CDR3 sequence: CASSLEGGTEAFF. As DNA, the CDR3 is TGTGCCAGCAGTTTGGAGGGGGGGACTGAAGCTTTCTTT.

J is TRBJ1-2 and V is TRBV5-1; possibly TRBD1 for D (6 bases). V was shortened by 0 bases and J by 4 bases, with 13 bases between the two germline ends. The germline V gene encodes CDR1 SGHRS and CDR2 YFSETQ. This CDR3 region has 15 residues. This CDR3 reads CASSLAGESRYGYTF. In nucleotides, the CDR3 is TGCGCCAGCAGCTTGGCAGGGGAGAGTCGCTATGGCTACACCTTC. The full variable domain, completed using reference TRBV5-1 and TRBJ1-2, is KAGVTQTPRYLIKTRGQQVTLSCSPISGHRSVSWYQQTPGQGLQFLFEYFSETQRNKGNFPGRFSGRQFSNSRSEMNVSTLELGDSALYLCASSLAGESRYGYTFGSGTRLTVV.

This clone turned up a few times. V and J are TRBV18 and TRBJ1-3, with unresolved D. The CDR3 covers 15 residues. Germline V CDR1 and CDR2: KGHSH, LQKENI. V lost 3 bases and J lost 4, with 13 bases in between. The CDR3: CASSPIEVTGNTIYF. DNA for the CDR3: TGTGCCAGCTCACCTATTGAGGTTACAGGAAACACCATATATTTT.

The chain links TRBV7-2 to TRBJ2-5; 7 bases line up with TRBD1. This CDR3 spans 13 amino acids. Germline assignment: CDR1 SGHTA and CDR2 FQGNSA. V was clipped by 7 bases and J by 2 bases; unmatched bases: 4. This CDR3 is CASTMDRQETQYF. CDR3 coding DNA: TGTGCCAGCACCATGGACAGGCAAGAGACCCAGTACTTC.

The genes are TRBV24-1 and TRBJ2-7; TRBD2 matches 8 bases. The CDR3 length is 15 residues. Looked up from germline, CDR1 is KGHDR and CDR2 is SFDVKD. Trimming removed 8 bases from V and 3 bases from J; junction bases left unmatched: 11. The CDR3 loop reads CATMAGGNNNYEQYF. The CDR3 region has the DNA TGTGCCACCATGGCGGGAGGCAACAATAACTACGAGCAGTACTTC.

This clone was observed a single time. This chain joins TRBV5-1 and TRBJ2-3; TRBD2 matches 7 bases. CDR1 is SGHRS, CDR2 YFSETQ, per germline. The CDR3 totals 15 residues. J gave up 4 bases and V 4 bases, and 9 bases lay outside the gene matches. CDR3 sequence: CASSPGGQSSDTQYF. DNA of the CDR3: TGCGCCAGCAGCCCGGGGGGTCAGTCTTCAGATACGCAGTATTTT. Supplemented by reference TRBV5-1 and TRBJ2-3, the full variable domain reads KAGVTQTPRYLIKTRGQQVTLSCSPISGHRSVSWYQQTPGQGLQFLFEYFSETQRNKGNFPGRFSGRQFSNSRSEMNVSTLELGDSALYLCASSPGGQSSDTQYFGPGTRLTVL.

CDR3: CASSVGTGNYGYTF. The CDR3 DNA sequence: TGTGCCAGCAGCGTAGGCACAGGGAACTATGGCTACACCTTC. The rearrangement joins TRBV9 to TRBJ1-2; TRBD1 is a possible D gene (6 bases). Per the germline V gene, CDR1 is SGDLS and CDR2 is YYNGEE. CDR3 length equals 14 residues. V lost 0 bases to trimming and J lost 2 bases, with 8 bases between them. Variable domain in full (rest from reference TRBV9 and TRBJ1-2): DSGVTQTPKHLITATGQRVTLRCSPRSGDLSVYWYQQSLDQGLQFLIQYYNGEERAKGNILERFSAQQFPDLHSELNLSSLELGDSALYFCASSVGTGNYGYTFGSGTRLTVV.

CDR3 loop: CASSLAVTSAQETQYF. The CDR3 DNA follows: TGCGCCAGCAGCTTGGCAGTGACTAGCGCCCAAGAGACCCAGTACTTC. The chain uses TRBV5-1 and TRBJ2-5, with 8 bases fitting TRBD2. This CDR3 is 16 amino acids long. Germline V gene lookup returns CDR1 SGHRS and CDR2 YFSETQ. V lost 0 bases to trimming and J lost 1 base; unmatched junction nucleotides: 5.

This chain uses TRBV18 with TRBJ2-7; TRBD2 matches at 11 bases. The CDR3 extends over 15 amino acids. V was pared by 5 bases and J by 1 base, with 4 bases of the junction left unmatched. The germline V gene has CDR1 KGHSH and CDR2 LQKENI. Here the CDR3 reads CASSRTSGPSYEQYF. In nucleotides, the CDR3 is TGTGCCAGCTCAAGGACTAGCGGGCCGTCCTACGAGCAGTACTTC. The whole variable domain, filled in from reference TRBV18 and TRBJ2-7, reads NAGVMQNPRHLVRRRGQEARLRCSPMKGHSHVYWYRQLPEEGLKFMVYLQKENIIDESGMPKERFSAEFPKEGPSILRIQQVVRGDSAAYFCASSRTSGPSYEQYFGPGTRLTVT.

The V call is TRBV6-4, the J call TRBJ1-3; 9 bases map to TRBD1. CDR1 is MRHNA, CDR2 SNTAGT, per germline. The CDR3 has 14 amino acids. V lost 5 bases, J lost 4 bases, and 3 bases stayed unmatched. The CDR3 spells CASSPGTGGNTIYF. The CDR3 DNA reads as TGTGCCAGCAGTCCTGGGACAGGGGGAAACACCATATATTTT.

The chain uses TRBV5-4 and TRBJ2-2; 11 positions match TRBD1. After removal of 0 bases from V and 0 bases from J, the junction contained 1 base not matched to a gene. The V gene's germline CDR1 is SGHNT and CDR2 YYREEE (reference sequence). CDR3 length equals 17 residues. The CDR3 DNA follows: TGTGCCAGCAGCTTGGCGGGACAGGGGGCGAACACCGGGGAGCTGTTTTTT. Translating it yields CASSLAGQGANTGELFF.

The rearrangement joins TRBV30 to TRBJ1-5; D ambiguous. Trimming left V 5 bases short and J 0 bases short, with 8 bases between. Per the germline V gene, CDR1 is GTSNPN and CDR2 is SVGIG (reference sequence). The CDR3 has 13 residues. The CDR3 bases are TGTGCCTGGGGGCTGGCTAGCAATCAGCCCCAGCATTTT. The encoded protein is CAWGLASNQPQHF.

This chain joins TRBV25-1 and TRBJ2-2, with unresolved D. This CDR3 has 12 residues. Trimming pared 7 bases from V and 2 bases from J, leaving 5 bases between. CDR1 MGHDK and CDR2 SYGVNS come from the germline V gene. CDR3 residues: CASTPNTGELFF. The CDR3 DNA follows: TGTGCCAGCACCCCTAACACCGGGGAGCTGTTTTTT.

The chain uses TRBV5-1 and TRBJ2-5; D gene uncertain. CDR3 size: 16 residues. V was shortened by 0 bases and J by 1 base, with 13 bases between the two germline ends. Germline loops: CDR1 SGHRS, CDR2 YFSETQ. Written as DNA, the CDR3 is TGCGCCAGCAGCTTGGGCGGTTTAGCAGTCCAAGAGACCCAGTACTTC. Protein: CASSLGGLAVQETQYF.

The CDR3 nucleotides read TGTGCCAGCAGTCCGGGGGATACGCAGTATTTT. Protein product: CASSPGDTQYF. J is TRBJ2-3 and V is TRBV6-6; possible D gene TRBD2, 5 bases. The CDR3 spans 11 residues. Germline V gene data show CDR1 as MNHNY and CDR2 as SVGAGI (reference sequence). Trimming removed 5 bases from V and 6 bases from J, with 6 bases in between.

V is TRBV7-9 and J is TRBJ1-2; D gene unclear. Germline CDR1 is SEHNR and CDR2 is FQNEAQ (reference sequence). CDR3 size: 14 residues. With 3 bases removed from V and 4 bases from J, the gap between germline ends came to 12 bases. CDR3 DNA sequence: TGTGCCAGCAGCTTTGAACTTTCGGGCTATGGCTACACCTTC. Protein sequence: CASSFELSGYGYTF.

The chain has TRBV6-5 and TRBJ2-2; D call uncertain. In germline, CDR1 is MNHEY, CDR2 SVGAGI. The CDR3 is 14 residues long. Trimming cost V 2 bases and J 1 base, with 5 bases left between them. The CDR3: CASSYDWNTGELFF. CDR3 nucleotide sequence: TGTGCCAGCAGTTACGACTGGAACACCGGGGAGCTGTTTTTT.

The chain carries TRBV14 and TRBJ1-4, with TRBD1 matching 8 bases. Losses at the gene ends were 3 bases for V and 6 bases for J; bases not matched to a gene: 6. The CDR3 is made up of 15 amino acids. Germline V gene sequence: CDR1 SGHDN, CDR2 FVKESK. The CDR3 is CASSQRTGFDEKLFF. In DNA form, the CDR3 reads TGTGCCAGCAGCCAGCGGACAGGGTTCGATGAAAAACTGTTTTTT.

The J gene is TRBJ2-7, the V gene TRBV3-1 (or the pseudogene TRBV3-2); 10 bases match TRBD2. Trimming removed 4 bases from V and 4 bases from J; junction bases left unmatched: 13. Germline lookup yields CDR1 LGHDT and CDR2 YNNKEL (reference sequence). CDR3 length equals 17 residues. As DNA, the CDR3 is TGTGCCAGCAGCCTGACTTTCCTAGCGGGGGAATTATACGAGCAGTACTTC. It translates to CASSLTFLAGELYEQYF.

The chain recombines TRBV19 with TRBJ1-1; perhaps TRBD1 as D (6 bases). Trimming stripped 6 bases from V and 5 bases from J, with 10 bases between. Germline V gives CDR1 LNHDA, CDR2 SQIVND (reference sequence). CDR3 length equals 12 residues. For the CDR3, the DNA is TGTGCCAGTAGGACGCAGGGGACTGAAGCTTTCTTT. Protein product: CASRTQGTEAFF.

The CDR3 is CASSLTGVDEQYF. The CDR3 coding sequence is TGTGCCAGCAGCCTAACAGGGGTGGACGAGCAGTACTTC. The chain links TRBV11-3 to TRBJ2-7, with 7 bases lining up with TRBD1. V was pared by 5 bases and J by 5 bases, with 6 bases of the junction left unmatched. Germline loops: CDR1 SGHNT, CDR2 YENEEA. The length of the CDR3 is 13 residues.

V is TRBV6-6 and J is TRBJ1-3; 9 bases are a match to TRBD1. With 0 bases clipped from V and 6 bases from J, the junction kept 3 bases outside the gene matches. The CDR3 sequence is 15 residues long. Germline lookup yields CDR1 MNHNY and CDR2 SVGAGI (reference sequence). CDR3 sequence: CASSYSGTGQNTIYF. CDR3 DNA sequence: TGTGCCAGCAGTTACTCCGGGACAGGGCAAAACACCATATATTTT.

CDR3 nucleotides: TGTGCCAGTAGTATCGAGGGATCCGTTGGAAACACCATATATTTT. Protein: CASSIEGSVGNTIYF. J is TRBJ1-3 and V is TRBV19, with D unresolved. The V and J ends lost 3 bases and 3 bases respectively, with 12 bases between them. Germline V CDR1 and CDR2: LNHDA, SQIVND (reference sequence). The CDR3 is made up of 15 amino acids.